The 9 T cell receptor beta chains presented below share a single source sample, sequenced in a study of identifying expanded T cells in peripheral blood. Sequencing used immunoSEQ multiplex PCR; TCRdb keeps in-frame clones, though not all of them. The data hold approximately 130,000 clones, with 70% to 90% observed a single time. Sample: blood. All receptors come from a person between 18 and 75 years old in good health.

DNA of the CDR3: TGTGCCAGCAGTGTTACCGGGACGCCTTACAATGAGCAGTTCTTC. Translating gives CASSVTGTPYNEQFF. The chain joins TRBV6-4 to TRBJ2-1; D possibly matches TRBD1 or TRBD2 (5 bases each). The V and J ends lost 4 bases and 4 bases respectively, with 14 bases between them. Germline CDR1 MRHNA, CDR2 SNTAGT. The CDR3 extends over 15 amino acids.

This clone has only one observation. V usage is TRBV5-1 and J usage is TRBJ2-7, with D possibly being TRBD1 or TRBD2 (5 bases each). V was shortened by 0 bases and J by 5 bases, with 18 bases between the two germline ends. Germline CDR1 is SGHRS and CDR2 is YFSETQ. The CDR3 totals 16 residues. The CDR3 coding sequence is TGCGCCAGCAGCTTGGAAACGAGGGGCGGTGAGAACGAGCAGTACTTC. It translates to CASSLETRGGENEQYF.

This sequence joins TRBV27 and TRBJ2-7; the match to TRBD1 covers 10 bases. The V gene end was trimmed by 7 bases and the J gene end by 3 bases; junction bases not matched to a gene: 6. This CDR3 region has 14 residues. Germline V lookup: CDR1 MNHEY, CDR2 SMNVEV (reference sequence). For the CDR3, the DNA is TGTGCCAGCAAGAGGGACAGGGGAGGCTACGAGCAGTACTTC. It yields the protein CASKRDRGGYEQYF.

V gene TRBV30 combines with J gene TRBJ2-7, with D hard to call. The CDR3 totals 11 residues. V was trimmed by 0 bases and J by 12 bases, leaving 12 bases between them. Germline loops: CDR1 GTSNPN, CDR2 SVGIG (reference sequence). CDR3 amino acids: CAWSVIGRLYF. CDR3 bases: TGTGCCTGGAGTGTGATCGGTCGACTGTACTTC.

The genes are TRBV28 and TRBJ1-2, with D maybe TRBD1 (5 bases). Trimming cost V 5 bases and J 7 bases, with 17 bases left between them. The CDR3 extends over 14 amino acids. Germline V gives CDR1 MDHEN, CDR2 SYDVKM. The CDR3 bases are TGTGCCAGCAGTCAAGAAACCGGGACTCCTGGCTACACCTTC. This codes for CASSQETGTPGYTF.

At least ten counts were recorded for this clone. The V and J genes are TRBV14 and TRBJ2-3; weak D call: TRBD1 (6 bases). The V and J ends lost 0 bases and 0 bases respectively, with 13 bases between them. The CDR3 runs to 17 residues. Germline loops: CDR1 SGHDN, CDR2 FVKESK. DNA for the CDR3: TGTGCCAGCAGCCAAGACCCAGGGGCCTCTAGCACAGATACGCAGTATTTT. Protein: CASSQDPGASSTDTQYF.

The rearrangement uses TRBV5-6 and TRBJ1-2, with 10 bases matching TRBD1. The V segment lost 4 bases and the J segment 4 bases; nucleotides outside the gene matches: 7. Germline V CDR1 and CDR2: SGHDT, YYEEEE. This CDR3 region has 15 residues. CDR3: CASSPDRGQPYGYTF. In DNA, the CDR3 is TGTGCCAGCAGCCCTGACAGGGGGCAGCCCTATGGCTACACCTTC.

This rearrangement joins TRBV27 to TRBJ1-1; D call uncertain. The germline gives CDR1 MNHEY, CDR2 SMNVEV (reference sequence). V shed 3 bases and J shed 1 base, with 6 bases lying between them. This CDR3 contains 13 residues. The CDR3 region has the DNA TGTGCCAGCAGTTTCAACAGGAACACTGAAGCTTTCTTT. Translated: CASSFNRNTEAFF.

CDR3 nucleotide sequence: TGTGCCAGCAGCCATCCCTTGGACAGGGGAAAATCACCCCTCCACTTT. It codes for CASSHPLDRGKSPLHF. V gene TRBV5-4 combines with J gene TRBJ1-6, with TRBD1 identical over 9 bases. J gave up 10 bases and V 4 bases, and 12 bases lay outside the gene matches. The CDR3 contains 16 residues. In germline, CDR1 is SGHNT, CDR2 YYREEE (reference sequence).